This paragraph covers one T cell receptor (beta chain) sequence. The data were taken from a study of blood T cell repertoires in COVID-19. Profiling relied on immunoSEQ multiplex PCR, and the TCRdb table lists in-frame clones only, not all of them. The sample includes about 260,000 clones, approximately 85% of them seen just once. The age range of participants was 18 to 89 years, with residence in fewer than 25 US areas. Germline V gene lookup returns CDR1 GTSNPN and CDR2 SVGIG (reference sequence). V dropped 3 bases and J dropped 2 bases, with 22 bases sitting between them. CDR3 length: 17 amino acids.

This TCR was recovered from a woman aged 45-65 years who had recovered from COVID-19. Specimen: PBMCs or T cells enriched from blood (not recorded which). The V and J genes are TRBV30 and TRBJ2-5, with a tentative D call TRBD2 (5 bases). The CDR3 nucleotides read TGTGCCTGGAGCCCCGGGGTTCCGGCCCGCGTACAAGAGACCCAGTACTTC. Its translation is CAWSPGVPARVQETQYF.